The sequence of this T cell receptor (beta chain) was determined in a study of blood T cell repertoires in COVID-19. The wider study: Sources were T cells, B-cell-depleted T cells, or PBMCs; the material itself was cDNA or gDNA.

CDR1 and CDR2 from the germline V gene are SGHRS and YFSETQ. The CDR3 is 14 residues long. V gave up 3 bases and J gave up 4 bases, with 12 bases separating them. Individuals drawn from under 30 US areas were roughly 18 to 95 years old. Produced via immunoSEQ multiplex PCR; TCRdb's table is partial and in-frame only. The sample records roughly 150,000 clones, roughly 83% being singletons. V usage is TRBV5-1 and J usage is TRBJ2-3, with D possibly being TRBD2 (5 bases). Input material: PBMCs or T cells enriched from blood (not recorded which). This receptor was identified in a man aged 65-85 years who had been exposed to COVID-19. CDR3 residues: CASSSGSGADTQYF. As DNA, the CDR3 is TGCGCCAGCAGCTCCGGGTCCGGGGCAGATACGCAGTATTTT.